Below are 18 T cell receptor beta chains sequenced from a single sample in a study of neurological immune-mediated disorders. Time point reported: longitudinal time-point 3. In TCRdb, the 5' RACE reads were re-called with MiXCR into one record per CDR3 protein. This sample has roughly 42,000 distinct CDR3 sequences, with roughly 14% found just once. The material sequenced was PBMCs. The receptors shown here come from a man aged 25-45 years in good health.

In its sample, this clonotype was seen many times. This rearrangement joins TRBV5-1 to TRBJ2-7; 8 nucleotides line up with TRBD2. The J segment lost 2 bases and the V segment lost 4 bases, leaving 8 bases of the junction unmatched. Germline V gene data show CDR1 as SGHRS and CDR2 as YFSETQ. CDR3 size: 15 residues. The CDR3 DNA reads TGCGCCAGCAGCCCCGGGGGGGAAGGGACCTACGAGCAGTACTTC. Translating it yields CASSPGGEGTYEQYF.

The CDR3 DNA follows: TGCAGTGCTAGAGATTTAGGGGGACAGGCTTCCTACAATGAGCAGTTCTTC. Amino acids: CSARDLGGQASYNEQFF. The chain has TRBV20-1 and TRBJ2-1, with TRBD1 matching 8 bases. The CDR3 spans 17 residues. The V segment lost 0 bases and the J segment 1 base; nucleotides outside the gene matches: 8. CDR1 DFQATT and CDR2 SNEGSKA come from the germline V gene (reference sequence).

This rearrangement joins TRBV3-1 to TRBJ1-1, with D possibly being TRBD1 (5 bases). The CDR3 runs 14 residues. The germline V gene has CDR1 LGHDT and CDR2 YNNKEL (reference sequence). V was clipped by 4 bases and J by 2 bases, with 11 bases between them. The CDR3 nucleotides are TGTGCCAGCAGCCTCGCCGGGACCAACACTGAAGCTTTCTTT. It yields the protein CASSLAGTNTEAFF.

This clonotype was recorded at least ten times. The rearrangement uses TRBV20-1 and TRBJ2-7; the D gene is possibly TRBD1 (6 bases). V shed 6 bases and J shed 0 bases, with 15 bases lying between them. Germline assignment: CDR1 DFQATT and CDR2 SNEGSKA (reference sequence). The CDR3 sequence is 14 residues long. CDR3 residues: CSAKDRPSSYEQYF. CDR3 bases: TGCAGTGCCAAGGACAGACCGTCCTCCTACGAGCAGTACTTC.

On this clonotype itself: A read error may produce the germline difference seen at one junction end. The chain links TRBV7-2 to TRBJ1-5, with D possibly matching TRBD1 (5 bases). Germline V gene data show CDR1 as SGHTA and CDR2 as FQGNSA. The CDR3 sequence is 14 residues long. CDR3 sequence (DNA): TGTGCCAGCAGCTTCATGGTAGGGACTCAGTCCCAGCATTTT. Protein sequence: CASSFMVGTQSQHF.

This clonotype was detected ten times or more. This chain joins TRBV2 and TRBJ1-5; D is unclear. The V end was cut by 4 bases, the J end by 0 bases, with 10 bases between. The V gene's germline CDR1 is SNHLY and CDR2 FYNNEI. The CDR3 loop spans 15 amino acids. The CDR3 spells CASSVQTYSNQPQHF. DNA for the CDR3: TGTGCCAGCAGTGTACAGACTTATAGCAATCAGCCCCAGCATTTT.

The table lists this clonotype with many counts. The chain employs TRBV9 and TRBJ2-1; no definite D call. CDR1 SGDLS and CDR2 YYNGEE come from the germline V gene. V dropped 0 bases and J dropped 3 bases, with 10 bases sitting between them. The CDR3 totals 15 residues. The CDR3 DNA follows: TGTGCCAGCAGCGTAGACGGGCTAGGCTACAATGAGCAGTTCTTC. It translates to CASSVDGLGYNEQFF. Drawing the rest from reference TRBV9 and TRBJ2-1, the complete variable domain is DSGVTQTPKHLITATGQRVTLRCSPRSGDLSVYWYQQSLDQGLQFLIQYYNGEERAKGNILERFSAQQFPDLHSELNLSSLELGDSALYFCASSVDGLGYNEQFFGPGTRLTVL.

With respect to this clonotype: The conserved final phenylalanine or tryptophan is absent from the CDR3, which likely points to a read error. The gene calls are TRBV5-1 and TRBJ2-5; TRBD1 matches at 8 bases. Germline CDR1 and CDR2: SGHRS and YFSETQ. CDR3 length: 15 residues. The ends lost 4 bases at V and 5 bases at J; junction bases unmatched: 10. The CDR3 region is CASSTRGRGQETQYL. In nucleotides, the CDR3 is TGCGCCAGCAGCACCCGAGGCAGGGGGCAGGAGACCCAGTACCTC.

The chain combines TRBV21-1 with TRBJ2-4. TRBV21-1 is designated a pseudogene. The CDR3 is 17 amino acids. The CDR3 DNA follows: TGTTCCAGCAGCAAAGTAGCACGGGTGAGGTCCAAAAACATTCAGTACTTC. Translating it yields CSSSKVARVRSKNIQYF.

This clonotype was observed many times. The chain employs TRBV20-1 and TRBJ2-5, with TRBD1 as a possible D gene (5 bases). This CDR3 contains 13 residues. V lost 6 bases, J lost 1 base, and 12 bases lay in between. Germline V gene lookup returns CDR1 DFQATT and CDR2 SNEGSKA (reference sequence). As DNA, the CDR3 is TGCAGTGCCCCTAGGGGATTCCAAGAGACCCAGTACTTC. Residues: CSAPRGFQETQYF.

This clonotype showed up many times. The chain recombines TRBV20-1 with TRBJ2-1; 7 bases fit TRBD1. Germline trimming cut 6 bases from V and 6 bases from J; bases unmatched to any gene: 17. The CDR3 loop spans 16 amino acids. The germline gives CDR1 DFQATT, CDR2 SNEGSKA (reference sequence). DNA for the CDR3: TGCAGTGCGACGATTCGGGACAGTCCTTTGTTCAATGAGCAGTTCTTC. Encoded protein: CSATIRDSPLFNEQFF.

In this sample, this clonotype turned up many times. The chain employs TRBV27 and TRBJ2-1; D is possibly TRBD1 or TRBD2 (5 bases each). V was pared by 6 bases and J by 9 bases, with 12 bases between. The germline V gene has CDR1 MNHEY and CDR2 SMNVEV (reference sequence). The CDR3 totals 12 residues. This CDR3 reads CASRTRGVEQFF. The CDR3 DNA follows: TGTGCCAGCAGGACACGAGGGGTTGAGCAGTTCTTC.

This clonotype was observed at least ten times. CDR3 sequence reads: CASRALSSYNEQFF. The DNA of the CDR3 is TGCGCCAGCAGGGCGCTTAGCTCCTACAATGAGCAGTTCTTC. The rearrangement links TRBV5-1 to TRBJ2-1; no firm D call. The CDR3 is 14 amino acids. V shed 5 bases and J shed 0 bases, with 9 bases lying between them. Germline V gene sequence: CDR1 SGHRS, CDR2 YFSETQ.

This clonotype was observed many times. In DNA form, the CDR3 reads TGCGCCAGCAGCTCGGAAGGAAGCATCTATGGCTACACCTTC. Protein: CASSSEGSIYGYTF. The chain has TRBV5-1 and TRBJ1-2; D unresolved. CDR1 is SGHRS and CDR2 is YFSETQ in the germline V gene. The CDR3 is 14 residues long. V was pared by 3 bases and J by 4 bases, with 13 bases between.

This clonotype was found many times. V and J are TRBV21-1 and TRBJ2-4; the table's D call, TRBD1, has no DNA check behind it. TRBV21-1 is an annotated pseudogene. The CDR3 has 17 residues. CDR3 protein: CASSNLDTGLAKNIQYF. CDR3 nucleotides: TGTGCCAGCAGCAACTTGGACACCGGGCTGGCCAAAAACATTCAGTACTTC.

The genes are TRBV29-1 and TRBJ1-2; D not certain. In germline, CDR1 is SQVTM, CDR2 ANQGSEA. Trimming stripped 0 bases from V and 6 bases from J, with 8 bases between. The CDR3 sequence is 12 residues long. CDR3 in DNA: TGCAGCGTTGAAGATATCTGGGATGGCTACACCTTC. Its translation: CSVEDIWDGYTF.

In this sample, this clonotype turned up many times. CDR3 loop: CASSLVALEQYF. The DNA of the CDR3 is TGTGCCAGCAGTTTAGTGGCGCTCGAGCAGTACTTC. The chain is built from TRBV12-3 or TRBV12-4 and TRBJ2-7; D is uncertain. The germline V and J ends were trimmed by 1 base and 6 bases, with 7 bases remaining between them. The CDR3 is 12 residues long.

The rearrangement links TRBV20-1 to TRBJ2-1, with TRBD2 as a possible D gene (6 bases). The CDR3 is made up of 17 amino acids. V gave up 0 bases and J gave up 2 bases, with 17 bases separating them. Germline V gene lookup returns CDR1 DFQATT and CDR2 SNEGSKA (reference sequence). CDR3 in amino acids: CSARDDMGGITYNEQFF. The DNA of the CDR3 is TGCAGTGCTAGAGATGACATGGGCGGGATAACCTACAATGAGCAGTTCTTC.